The sequence of this TCR beta chain was determined in a study of T cell responses to AZD1222 COVID-19 vaccine (dated by TCRdb to the early 2020s). The study in broad terms: A total of around 240 trial participants underwent TCR sequencing, of whom about 210 received two doses of AZD1222 and 26 received two doses of the MenACWY control vaccine. Trial participants were enrolled by age into 18-55, 56-69 and 70-plus year subgroups, with around 140, 26 and 57 TCR-sequenced participants respectively.

In light of the paper, this sample's time point label describes: about 28 days (+/-7) after the second vaccine dose. AZD1222 recipients with second doses at about 4 weeks or about 12 weeks were pooled, because spike-specific TCR depth and breadth did not differ between schedules. Vaccinee samples were obtained from the UK trials COV001 and COV002, which included a single-blind randomized controlled phase 2/3 trial of AZD1222 (ChAdOx1 nCoV-19) in healthy adults. For TCRbeta chain sequencing, PBMC samples from trial participants were taken at day 0 and at day 28 after the second dose. The CDR3 regions of human TCRbeta chains were analyzed by immunosequencing. The authors' analysis ran thus. TCRs in the repertoires were matched against a reference library of SARS-CoV-2-specific TCRs that had been generated with the MIRA antigen-specificity platform. Breadth was defined as the fraction of unique TCRs that were SARS-CoV-2-associated, and depth was defined as the fraction of total T cells that were SARS-CoV-2-associated. Using the MIRA data, each spike-specific TCR was assigned both to the spike region to which the TCR was reactive and to a CD4 or CD8 class. Log10-transformed breadth and depth values were compared by one-way ANOVA with Sidak's multiple comparisons tests. Not all clones reach the TCRdb copy of this immuneACCESS table, which keeps in-frame sequences only. Checked studies attribute under half of the gap to unresolved V genes and leave the rest unexplained. V and J calls and clone size are those listed in that table; D and trimming were worked out from the DNA. In this sample the table shows some 130,000 clones, around 90% of which occur a single time. The ten largest clones capture around 1% of the sample.

A word on this clone: This receptor's antigen is unknown. No much larger clonotype is one base removed from it; base qualities were not supplied.

Study-wide conclusions, independent of this receptor: Participants were mostly white British and included more females than males, and it was suggested by the authors that clonal diversity may have been underestimated. After two AZD1222 doses, spike-specific TCR breadth and depth were significantly higher than at day 0 and than in MenACWY recipients. Nearly half of unique spike-specific TCRs reportedly recognized epitopes outside regions mutated in the B.1.351 and B.1.1.7 variants. The vaccine-associated CD4 TCRs covered the entire spike protein, and the dominant responses fell in regions 160-218 and 743-854. Only five or six AZD1222 recipients were SARS-CoV-2 seropositive at baseline, limiting conclusions about previously exposed vaccinees. Because no samples from the day 14 peak response were available, repertoires could be characterized only after the peak T cell response. The 56-69-year group was small, and its depth increase did not reach significance, likely because of low power.

CDR1 and CDR2 were assigned from the germline V gene (reference sequence) as LGHDT and YNNKEL. The CDR3 has 15 amino acids, counting the end cysteine and phenylalanine. Only the CDR3 part of the read is kept: 45 bases, read in frame from the first base. For this chain, trimming is 3 bases at the V end and 3 bases at the J end, and the number of junction bases without a gene match is 6. The chain joins TRBV3-1 (or the pseudogene TRBV3-2) to TRBJ2-3; 7 central nucleotides agree with TRBD2. Source: peripheral blood, taken 28 days after the second AZD1222 dose. This TCR was recovered from an adult who received the AZD1222 COVID-19 vaccine. The nucleotide sequence reads as follows: TGTGCCAGCAGCCATGGGGGGGGAGGGACAGATACGCAGTATTTT. It specifies CASSHGGGGTDTQYF.